Shown below are 20 T cell receptor beta chains from a single sample sequenced in a study of blood T cells in healthy people across ages. A second PCR of about 7 to 12 cycles used a sample-barcoded 5' primer and a J-beta primer mix. Using its own MiXCR run on the 5' RACE reads, TCRdb lists one record per CDR3 protein. The sample lists around 690,000 distinct CDR3 sequences, 58% occurring once. Sequenced material: blood. The receptor source for this set is a man aged 60-69 years in good health.

This sequence joins TRBV20-1 and TRBJ2-5; 12 positions agree with TRBD2. V was clipped by 0 bases and J by 0 bases; unmatched bases: 8. CDR1 is DFQATT, CDR2 SNEGSKA, per germline (reference sequence). There are 18 residues in the CDR3. In DNA, the CDR3 is TGCAGTGCTAGAGAGGAACGGACTAGCGGGACCTACCAAGAGACCCAGTACTTC. This gives the protein CSAREERTSGTYQETQYF.

The table lists this clonotype with a few counts. This chain uses TRBV6-6 with TRBJ1-1, with 7 bases that match TRBD1. V gave up 5 bases and J gave up 6 bases; unmatched junction bases: 9. The CDR3 has 14 amino acids. CDR1 and CDR2 (germline): MNHNY, SVGAGI (reference sequence). The CDR3 here is CASSQSTGRSEAFF. Here the CDR3 DNA reads TGTGCCAGCAGTCAATCGACAGGGAGGTCTGAAGCTTTCTTT.

V gene TRBV11-2 combines with J gene TRBJ2-5; the D is unclear. This CDR3 comprises 12 residues. Trimming shortened V by 5 bases and J by 7 bases, and 11 bases separated the two germline ends. The germline CDR1 and CDR2 sequences are SGHAT and FQNNGV. CDR3 loop: CASSLSDATQYF. In nucleotides, the CDR3 is TGTGCCAGCAGCCTGTCGGATGCGACCCAGTACTTC.

The chain has TRBV7-9 and TRBJ2-5; TRBD2 matches at 8 bases. Germline V gene lookup returns CDR1 SEHNR and CDR2 FQNEAQ (reference sequence). There are 16 residues in the CDR3. After removal of 3 bases from V and 9 bases from J, the junction contained 15 bases not matched to a gene. CDR3 loop: CASSFGPGLGGGAQYF. The CDR3 coding sequence is TGTGCCAGCAGCTTTGGGCCGGGACTAGGAGGTGGGGCCCAGTACTTC.

The chain combines TRBV20-1 with TRBJ2-7; D is undetermined. V was shortened by 6 bases and J by 1 base, with 16 bases between the two germline ends. CDR3 length: 14 amino acids. CDR1 and CDR2 from the germline V gene are DFQATT and SNEGSKA (reference sequence). The CDR3 region has the DNA TGCAGTGCCAGACCCCCAGACGTGTCCTACGAGCAGTACTTC. This encodes CSARPPDVSYEQYF.

This clonotype was counted once. The junction does not match germline at one end; this may be a read error. The gene calls are TRBV2 and TRBJ2-5; D is perhaps TRBD2 (6 bases). This CDR3 region has 16 residues. The germline V gene encodes CDR1 SNHLY and CDR2 FYNNEI. Here the CDR3 DNA reads TGTGCCAGCAGGGAAGCGCTCGCGGCCGGGAGAGAGACCCAGTACTTC. Translating it yields CASREALAAGRETQYF.

This clonotype was seen repeatedly, ten times or more. This chain uses TRBV2 with TRBJ1-5; unclear D gene. CDR3 length: 15 amino acids. CDR1 is SNHLY and CDR2 is FYNNEI in the germline V gene. V was clipped by 6 bases and J by 0 bases, with 12 bases between them. CDR3 sequence (DNA): TGTGCCAGCAGCCCGGACTTCACTAGCAATCAGCCCCAGCATTTT. Its protein product is CASSPDFTSNQPQHF.

This clonotype was seen a few times. The chain uses TRBV7-8 and TRBJ1-1; possible D gene TRBD1, 6 bases. V was pared by 4 bases and J by 1 base, with 10 bases between. The CDR3 length is 14 residues. Germline V lookup: CDR1 SGHVS, CDR2 FQNEAQ. CDR3 region: CASSYGQPNTEAFF. CDR3 coding DNA: TGTGCCAGCAGCTATGGACAGCCGAACACTGAAGCTTTCTTT.

The gene calls are TRBV20-1 and TRBJ1-1; D uncertain. CDR1 and CDR2 (germline): DFQATT, SNEGSKA (reference sequence). V lost 0 bases and J lost 4, with 15 bases in between. The CDR3 consists of 15 residues. The CDR3 loop reads CSARDGGRLGTEAFF. The CDR3 region has the DNA TGCAGTGCTAGAGACGGCGGGCGATTGGGCACTGAAGCTTTCTTT.

This clonotype came up a few times. V gene TRBV20-1 combines with J gene TRBJ2-1, with 7 bases matching TRBD1. J was trimmed by 0 bases and V by 3 bases; bases with no gene match: 8. Germline lookup yields CDR1 DFQATT and CDR2 SNEGSKA (reference sequence). This CDR3 has 16 amino acids. CDR3 sequence reads: CSASAQGTASYNEQFF. In DNA form, the CDR3 reads TGCAGTGCTAGCGCCCAGGGGACAGCCTCCTACAATGAGCAGTTCTTC.

This clonotype was observed a few times. This chain uses TRBV7-2 with TRBJ2-1, with 8 positions matching TRBD1. CDR3 size: 13 residues. V gave up 5 bases and J gave up 10 bases; unmatched junction bases: 7. CDR1 and CDR2 (germline): SGHTA, FQGNSA. The CDR3 spells CASSPQGAREQFF. The CDR3 bases are TGTGCCAGCAGCCCCCAGGGGGCTAGGGAGCAGTTCTTC.

This clonotype was detected a few times. CDR3: CASSLGLASDWGTDTQYF. The DNA for the CDR3 is TGTGCCAGCAGCTTAGGGTTAGCGTCGGATTGGGGCACAGATACGCAGTATTTT. The rearrangement uses TRBV7-8 and TRBJ2-3; D is perhaps TRBD2 (5 bases). The CDR3 is 18 residues long. The V gene lost 1 base and the J gene lost 1 base, with 18 bases spanning the gap. Per germline, CDR1 SGHVS and CDR2 FQNEAQ.

In this sample, this clonotype turned up a few times. CDR3 bases: TGCAGCGTTGTGGCCCACAACTTGCTGACCCAGTACTTC. It is translated as CSVVAHNLLTQYF. The chain couples TRBV29-1 to TRBJ2-5; D unresolved. Deletions cut 4 bases from V and 7 bases from J, with 16 bases between. The CDR3 loop spans 13 amino acids. The germline V gene has CDR1 SQVTM and CDR2 ANQGSEA. The whole variable domain, filled in from reference TRBV29-1 and TRBJ2-5, reads SAVISQKPSRDICQRGTSLTIQCQVDSQVTMMFWYRQQPGQSLTLIATANQGSEATYESGFVIDKFPISRPNLTFSTLTVSNMSPEDSSIYLCSVVAHNLLTQYFGPGTRLLVL.

CDR3 region: CSVERTSGGQETQYF. The CDR3 nucleotides are TGCAGCGTTGAGAGGACTAGCGGGGGCCAAGAGACCCAGTACTTC. This chain connects TRBV29-1 to TRBJ2-5; TRBD2 matches at 13 bases. CDR1 is SQVTM, CDR2 ANQGSEA, per germline. The CDR3 runs to 15 residues. V lost 3 bases and J lost 1; bases outside the gene matches: 2.

In its sample, this clonotype was seen a few times. The chain uses TRBV20-1 and TRBJ2-7; D is uncertain. V lost 3 bases to trimming and J lost 3 bases, with 9 bases between them. CDR3 length equals 12 residues. Germline CDR1 is DFQATT and CDR2 is SNEGSKA (reference sequence). CDR3 protein: CSARGTIYEQYF. The CDR3 region has the DNA TGCAGTGCTAGGGGTACCATCTACGAGCAGTACTTC.

V gene TRBV10-3 combines with J gene TRBJ2-7; TRBD1 agrees at 8 bases. This CDR3 comprises 14 residues. Germline V gives CDR1 ENHRY, CDR2 SYGVKD. With 4 bases clipped from V and 1 base from J, the junction kept 3 bases outside the gene matches. The CDR3 DNA reads TGTGCCATCAGTGGCCGGGACAGGTCCTACGAGCAGTACTTC. It yields the protein CAISGRDRSYEQYF.

For this clonotype: One junction end does not reproduce the germline sequence, and a read error may be involved. V gene TRBV5-5 combines with J gene TRBJ1-5; unclear D gene. Germline-derived CDR1 and CDR2 are SGHKS and YYEKEE (reference sequence). The length of the CDR3 is 15 residues. CDR3 nucleotides: TGTGCCAACAGCTTGGGGTCCTCTAGCAATCAGCCCCAGCATTTT. Protein sequence: CANSLGSSSNQPQHF.

This sequence joins TRBV20-1 and TRBJ2-1; the D is unclear. V dropped 4 bases and J dropped 10 bases, with 14 bases sitting between them. This CDR3 comprises 12 residues. Germline V CDR1 and CDR2: DFQATT, SNEGSKA (reference sequence). The CDR3 spells CSATPFGREQFF. The DNA for the CDR3 is TGCAGTGCTACTCCGTTCGGTCGCGAGCAGTTCTTC.

This chain uses TRBV7-6 with TRBJ2-6; D possibly corresponds to TRBD1 (6 bases). The CDR3 loop spans 14 amino acids. Trimming left V 5 bases short and J 9 bases short, with 14 bases between. Germline V CDR1 and CDR2: SGHVS, FNYEAQ. The CDR3 loop reads CASSERTEGNVLTF. In nucleotides, the CDR3 is TGTGCCAGCAGCGAGAGGACAGAGGGCAACGTCCTGACTTTC.

This sequence joins TRBV6-5 and TRBJ2-7; D is uncertain. Germline V gives CDR1 MNHEY, CDR2 SVGAGI. V dropped 0 bases and J dropped 4 bases, with 13 bases sitting between them. This CDR3 is built from 15 residues. CDR3 coding DNA: TGTGCCAGCAGTTACTCGAGACGGCCCGGGTACGAGCAGTACTTC. Translation gives CASSYSRRPGYEQYF.